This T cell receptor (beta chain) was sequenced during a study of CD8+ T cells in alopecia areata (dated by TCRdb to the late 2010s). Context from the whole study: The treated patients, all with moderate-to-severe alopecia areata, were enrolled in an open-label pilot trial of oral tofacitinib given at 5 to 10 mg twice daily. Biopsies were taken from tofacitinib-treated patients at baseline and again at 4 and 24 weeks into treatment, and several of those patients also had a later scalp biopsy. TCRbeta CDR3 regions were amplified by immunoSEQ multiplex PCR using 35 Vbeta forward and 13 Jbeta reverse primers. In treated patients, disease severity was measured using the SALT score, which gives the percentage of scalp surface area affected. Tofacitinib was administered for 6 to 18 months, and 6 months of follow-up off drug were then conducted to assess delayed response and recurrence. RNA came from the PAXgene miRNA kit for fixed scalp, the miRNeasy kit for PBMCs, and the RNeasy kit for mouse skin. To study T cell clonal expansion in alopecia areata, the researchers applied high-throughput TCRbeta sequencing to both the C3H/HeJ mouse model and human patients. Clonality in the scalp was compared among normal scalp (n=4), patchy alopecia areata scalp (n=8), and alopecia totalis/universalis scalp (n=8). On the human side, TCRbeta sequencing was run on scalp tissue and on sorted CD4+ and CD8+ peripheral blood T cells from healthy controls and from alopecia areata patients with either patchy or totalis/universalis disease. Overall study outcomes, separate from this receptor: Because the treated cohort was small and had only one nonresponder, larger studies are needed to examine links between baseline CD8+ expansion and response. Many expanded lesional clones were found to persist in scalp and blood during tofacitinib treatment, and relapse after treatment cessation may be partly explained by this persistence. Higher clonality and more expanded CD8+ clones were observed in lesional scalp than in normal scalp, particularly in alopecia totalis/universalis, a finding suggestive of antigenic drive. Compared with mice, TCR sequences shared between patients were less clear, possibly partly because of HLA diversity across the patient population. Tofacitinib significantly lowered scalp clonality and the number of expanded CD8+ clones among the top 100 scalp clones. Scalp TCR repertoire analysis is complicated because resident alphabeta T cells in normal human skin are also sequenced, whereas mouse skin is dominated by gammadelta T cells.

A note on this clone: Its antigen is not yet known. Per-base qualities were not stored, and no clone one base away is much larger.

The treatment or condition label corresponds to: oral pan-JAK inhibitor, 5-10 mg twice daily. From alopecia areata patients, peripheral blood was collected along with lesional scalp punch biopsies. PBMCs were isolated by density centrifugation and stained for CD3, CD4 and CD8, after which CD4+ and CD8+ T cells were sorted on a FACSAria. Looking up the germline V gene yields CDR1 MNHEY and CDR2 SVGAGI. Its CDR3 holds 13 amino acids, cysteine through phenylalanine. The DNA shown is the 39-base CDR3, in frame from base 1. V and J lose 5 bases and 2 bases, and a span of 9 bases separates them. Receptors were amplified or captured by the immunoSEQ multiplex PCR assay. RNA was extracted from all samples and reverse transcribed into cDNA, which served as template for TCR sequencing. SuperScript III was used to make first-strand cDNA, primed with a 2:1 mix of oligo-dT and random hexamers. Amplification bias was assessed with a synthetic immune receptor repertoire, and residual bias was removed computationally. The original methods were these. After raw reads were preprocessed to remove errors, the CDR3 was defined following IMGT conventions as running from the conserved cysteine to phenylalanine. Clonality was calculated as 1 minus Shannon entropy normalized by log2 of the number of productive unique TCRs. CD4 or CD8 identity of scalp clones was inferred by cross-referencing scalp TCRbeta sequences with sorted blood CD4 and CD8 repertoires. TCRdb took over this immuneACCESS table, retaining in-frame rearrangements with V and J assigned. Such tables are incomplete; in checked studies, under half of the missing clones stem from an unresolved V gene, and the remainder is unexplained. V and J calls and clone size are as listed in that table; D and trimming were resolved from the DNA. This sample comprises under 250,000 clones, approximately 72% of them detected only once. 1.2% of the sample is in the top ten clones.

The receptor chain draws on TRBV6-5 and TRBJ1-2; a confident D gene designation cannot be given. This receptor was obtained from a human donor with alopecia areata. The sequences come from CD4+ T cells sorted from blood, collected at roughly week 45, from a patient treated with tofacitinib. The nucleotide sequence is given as TGTGCCAGCAGTCTCGTCAGGAACTATGGCTACACCTTC. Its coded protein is CASSLVRNYGYTF.